This is a list of T cell receptor beta chains from one sample in a study of beta chain features in type 1 diabetes. The assay was immunoSEQ multiplex PCR, and TCRdb's table has in-frame clones only and misses some. Among over 700,000 clones listed, about 17% were seen once. The specimen was naive CD4+ T cells from blood. These receptors all come from a woman under 30 in good health. Both conserved end residues are part of each CDR3. D genes are given only for firm matches. Rows may omit the clone size; those that give it use once, few, many or a size class.

CDR3,DNA,J,size,D,V
CASSVGVSGANVLTF,TGTGCCAGTAGTGTAGGCGTGTCTGGGGCCAACGTCCTGACTTTC,TRBJ2-6,NA,NA,TRBV19
CASSQRDVGYEQYF,TGTGCCAGCAGCCAAAGAGACGTCGGTTACGAGCAGTACTTC,TRBJ2-7,NA,NA,TRBV4-2
CASSPRQGPGNEQFF,TGTGCCAGCAGCCCAAGACAGGGGCCGGGCAATGAGCAGTTCTTC,TRBJ2-1,NA,TRBD1,TRBV7-2
CASSPGGGTEAFF,TGTGCCAGCAGCCCCGGAGGTGGGACTGAAGCTTTCTTT,TRBJ1-1,few,NA,TRBV5-4
CASSVGGAGASSRGYTF,TGTGCCAGCAGTGTCGGAGGGGCGGGGGCGTCTTCGCGTGGCTACACCTTC,TRBJ1-2,NA,NA,TRBV6-1
CASSLWGFGQNIQYF,TGTGCCAGCAGTTTATGGGGATTCGGACAAAACATTCAGTACTTC,TRBJ2-4,NA,NA,TRBV28
CAISDTRNTEAFF,TGTGCCATCTCTGACACACGGAACACTGAAGCTTTCTTT,TRBJ1-1,few,NA,TRBV10-3
CASSQGFSAGEETQYF,TGTGCCAGCAGCCAAGGCTTTTCCGCGGGGGAAGAGACCCAGTACTTC,TRBJ2-5,NA,TRBD2,TRBV4-2
CASSLLASGNEQFF,TGTGCCAGCAGTTTATTAGCCAGCGGCAATGAGCAGTTCTTC,TRBJ2-1,NA,NA,TRBV27
CASSLNPGQETQYF,TGTGCCAGCAGCTTAAACCCAGGCCAAGAGACCCAGTACTTC,TRBJ2-5,few,NA,TRBV7-2
CASSLTGTLYEQYF,TGTGCCAGCAGCTTAACGGGAACCCTCTACGAGCAGTACTTC,TRBJ2-7,NA,NA,TRBV7-9
CAISESGDSYEQYF,TGTGCCATCAGTGAGTCGGGAGACTCCTACGAGCAGTACTTC,TRBJ2-7,NA,NA,TRBV10-3
CASSSTHRVGMNTEAFF,TGCGCCAGCAGCTCGACACACAGGGTAGGAATGAACACTGAAGCTTTCTTT,TRBJ1-1,few,NA,TRBV4-3
CASSLDILLPGARTQYF,TGTGCCAGCAGTTTGGACATTCTTCTTCCGGGAGCGCGAACCCAGTACTTC,TRBJ2-5,NA,NA,TRBV28
CASSLSWEQFF,TGTGCCAGCAGCTTAAGCTGGGAGCAGTTCTTC,TRBJ2-1,NA,NA,TRBV7-9
CASSLYDRGHGYTF,TGTGCCAGCAGTTTGTATGACAGGGGGCATGGCTACACCTTC,TRBJ1-2,NA,TRBD1,TRBV28
CASSPTGVRTKNIQYF,TGTGCCAGTAGTCCAACAGGGGTCAGGACCAAAAACATTCAGTACTTC,TRBJ2-4,few,TRBD1,TRBV19
CASSLSGTDTQYF,TGTGCCAGCAGCTTATCAGGGACAGATACGCAGTATTTT,TRBJ2-3,NA,NA,TRBV5-6